Below are 10 T cell receptor beta chains sequenced from a single sample in a study of human T cells and chemical hapten exposure. MiXCR, applied by TCRdb to the RACE reads, yields one record per CDR3 protein. This table has approximately 320,000 distinct CDR3 sequences, around 5% appearing once. Time point defined: pre-sensitization, week 0. Treatment indicated: therapeutic diphenylcyclopropenone sensitization with weekly scalp DPC. Sequenced material: whole blood, taken in connection with sensitization to the hapten diphenylcyclopropenone (DPC). These receptors were collected from a woman aged 18-29 years with alopecia areata. Some clones in this sample may be carry-over from other donors' samples.

This clonotype was found many times. This chain uses TRBV10-3 with TRBJ1-6; D remains unclear. V shed 0 bases and J shed 7 bases, with 13 bases lying between them. This CDR3 is 16 amino acids long. Germline V gene sequence: CDR1 ENHRY, CDR2 SYGVKD. The CDR3: CAISESLAAPNSPLHF. CDR3 nucleotides: TGTGCCATCAGTGAGTCTCTAGCCGCCCCAAATTCACCCCTCCACTTT.

This clonotype occurred a few times. V and J are TRBV6-1 and TRBJ2-1; TRBD2 agrees at 13 bases. This CDR3 contains 13 residues. From germline, CDR1 is MNHNS and CDR2 SASEGT. Unmatched junction bases numbered 5, after V lost 7 bases and J lost 11 bases. As DNA, the CDR3 is TGTGCCAGCACAGGGACTAGCGGGGCGAAGCAGTTCTTC. It translates to CASTGTSGAKQFF.

This clonotype was observed a few times. CDR3 amino acids: CSVAEVYGYTF. The CDR3 region has the DNA TGCAGCGTTGCGGAAGTCTATGGCTACACCTTC. The chain is built from TRBV29-1 and TRBJ1-2; D uncertain. Between the trimmed V and J ends, which lost 4 bases and 4 bases, there was a span of 7 bases. CDR3 length: 11 amino acids. Germline lookup yields CDR1 SQVTM and CDR2 ANQGSEA.

This clonotype was detected a few times. This chain links TRBV7-2 with TRBJ1-5; TRBD1 might be the D (6 bases). V lost 1 base, J lost 4 bases, and 14 bases lay in between. Germline V gene lookup returns CDR1 SGHTA and CDR2 FQGNSA. The CDR3 sequence is 16 residues long. This CDR3 is CASSLDFWGLNQPQHF. Written as DNA, the CDR3 is TGTGCCAGCAGCTTAGATTTTTGGGGGCTGAATCAGCCCCAGCATTTT.

In this sample, this clonotype turned up a few times. The chain carries TRBV4-2 and TRBJ1-2; weak D call: TRBD1 (5 bases). The CDR3 consists of 17 residues. Germline CDR1 is LGHNA and CDR2 is YNFKEQ. Trimming removed 1 base from V and 3 bases from J, with 18 bases in between. The CDR3: CASSQGTLGGNHYGYTF. CDR3 sequence (DNA): TGTGCCAGCAGCCAAGGCACCCTTGGGGGAAATCACTATGGCTACACCTTC.

The chain recombines TRBV7-2 with TRBJ2-7, with unresolved D. CDR1 and CDR2 from the germline V gene are SGHTA and FQGNSA. With 0 bases removed from V and 6 bases from J, the gap between germline ends came to 6 bases. The CDR3 has 12 residues. CDR3 nucleotide sequence: TGTGCCAGCAGCTTAGCGCAGACCGAGCAGTACTTC. Translation gives CASSLAQTEQYF.

The chain combines TRBV28 with TRBJ2-7; the match to TRBD1 covers 9 bases. Germline lookup yields CDR1 MDHEN and CDR2 SYDVKM. This CDR3 is built from 14 residues. The ends lost 6 bases at V and 4 bases at J; junction bases unmatched: 7. The CDR3 loop reads CASRNRGRGYEQYF. DNA of the CDR3: TGTGCCAGCAGGAACAGGGGGCGCGGGTACGAGCAGTACTTC.

J is TRBJ1-2 and V is TRBV27; D may be TRBD1 (5 bases). V dropped 1 base and J dropped 6 bases, with 9 bases sitting between them. Germline V lookup: CDR1 MNHEY, CDR2 SMNVEV (reference sequence). The CDR3 runs 13 residues. CDR3 DNA sequence: TGTGCCAGCAGTTTATACGGGGGAGATGGCTACACCTTC. Its translation is CASSLYGGDGYTF.

In this sample, this clonotype turned up many times. The V call is TRBV6-6, the J call TRBJ1-6; D is perhaps TRBD1 (5 bases). The CDR3 runs to 14 residues. V lost 6 bases and J 9 bases, leaving 15 bases between the germline ends. Germline assignment: CDR1 MNHNY and CDR2 SVGAGI (reference sequence). The chain's CDR3 is CASRTGTDASPLHF. The CDR3, as DNA: TGTGCCAGCAGAACCGGGACCGACGCTTCACCCCTCCACTTT.

V is TRBV5-4 and J is TRBJ2-7; D is perhaps TRBD2 (5 bases). Germline CDR1 reads SGHNT; CDR2 reads YYREEE (reference sequence). Trimming removed 3 bases at V and 3 bases at J, with 16 bases between. This CDR3 spans 15 amino acids. CDR3 bases: TGTGCCAGCAGCTCGGGTCACGTGGGGAGCTACGAGCAGTACTTC. Protein product: CASSSGHVGSYEQYF.